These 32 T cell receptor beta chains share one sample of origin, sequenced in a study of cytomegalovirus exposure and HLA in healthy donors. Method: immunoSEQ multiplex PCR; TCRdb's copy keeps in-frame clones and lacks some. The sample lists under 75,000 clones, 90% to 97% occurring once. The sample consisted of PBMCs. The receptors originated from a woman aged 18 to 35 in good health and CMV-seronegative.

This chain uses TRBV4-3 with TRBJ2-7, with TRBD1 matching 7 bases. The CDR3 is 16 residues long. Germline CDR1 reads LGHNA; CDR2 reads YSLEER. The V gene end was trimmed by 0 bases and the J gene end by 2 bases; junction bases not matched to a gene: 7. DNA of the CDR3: TGCGCCAGCAGCCAAGAGGGGGCAGGGGGAACCTACGAGCAGTACTTC. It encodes CASSQEGAGGTYEQYF.

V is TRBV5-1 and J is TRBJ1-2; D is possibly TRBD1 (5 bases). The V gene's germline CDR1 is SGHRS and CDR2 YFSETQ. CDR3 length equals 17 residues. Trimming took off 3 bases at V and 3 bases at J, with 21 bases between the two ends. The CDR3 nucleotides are TGCGCCAGCAGCTCCCGAATAAAAACGACAGACTACTATGGCTACACCTTC. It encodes CASSSRIKTTDYYGYTF.

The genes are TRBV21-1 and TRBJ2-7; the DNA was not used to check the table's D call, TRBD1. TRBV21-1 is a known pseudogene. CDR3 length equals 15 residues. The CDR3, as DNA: TGTGCCAGCAGCGCCCCGGGACACTACTCCTACGAGCAGTACTTC. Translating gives CASSAPGHYSYEQYF.

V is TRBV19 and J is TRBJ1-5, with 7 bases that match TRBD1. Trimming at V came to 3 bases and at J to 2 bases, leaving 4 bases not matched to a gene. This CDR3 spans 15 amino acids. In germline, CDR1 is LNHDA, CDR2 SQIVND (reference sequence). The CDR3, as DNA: TGTGCCAGTAGTATGAGCAGGGGGGGCAATCAGCCCCAGCATTTT. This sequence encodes CASSMSRGGNQPQHF.

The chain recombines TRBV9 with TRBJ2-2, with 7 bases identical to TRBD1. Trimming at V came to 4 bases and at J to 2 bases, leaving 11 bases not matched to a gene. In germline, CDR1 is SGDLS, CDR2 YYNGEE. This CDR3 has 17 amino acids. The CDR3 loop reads CASSHARDSTNTGELFF. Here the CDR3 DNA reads TGTGCCAGCAGCCATGCACGGGACAGTACCAACACCGGGGAGCTGTTTTTT.

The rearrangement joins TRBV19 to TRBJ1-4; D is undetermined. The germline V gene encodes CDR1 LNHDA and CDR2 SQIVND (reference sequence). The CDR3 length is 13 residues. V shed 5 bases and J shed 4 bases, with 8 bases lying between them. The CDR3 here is CASSAHSNEKLFF. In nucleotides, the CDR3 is TGTGCCAGTAGTGCCCACAGTAATGAAAAACTGTTTTTT. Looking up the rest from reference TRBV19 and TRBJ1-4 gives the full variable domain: DGGITQSPKYLFRKEGQNVTLSCEQNLNHDAMYWYRQDPGQGLRLIYYSQIVNDFQKGDIAEGYSVSREKKESFPLTVTSAQKNPTAFYLCASSAHSNEKLFFGSGTQLSVL.

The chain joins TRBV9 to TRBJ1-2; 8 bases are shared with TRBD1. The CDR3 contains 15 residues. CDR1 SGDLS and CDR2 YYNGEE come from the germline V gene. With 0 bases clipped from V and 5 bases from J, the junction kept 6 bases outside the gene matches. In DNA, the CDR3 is TGTGCCAGCAGCGTAGTGGACAGGGATGGGTATGGCTACACCTTC. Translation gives CASSVVDRDGYGYTF.

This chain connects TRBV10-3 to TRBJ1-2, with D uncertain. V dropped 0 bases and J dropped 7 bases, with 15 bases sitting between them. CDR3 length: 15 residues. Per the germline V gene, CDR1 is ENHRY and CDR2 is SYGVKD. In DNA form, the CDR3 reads TGTGCCATCAGTGAGTCGAGTAGGCCCCGGGGTGGCTACACCTTC. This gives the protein CAISESSRPRGGYTF.

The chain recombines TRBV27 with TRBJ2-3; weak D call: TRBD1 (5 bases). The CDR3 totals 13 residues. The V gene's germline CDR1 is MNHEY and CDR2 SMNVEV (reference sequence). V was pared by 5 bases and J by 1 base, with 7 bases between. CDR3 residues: CASSPGRTDTQYF. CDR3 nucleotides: TGTGCCAGCAGTCCAGGGCGCACAGATACGCAGTATTTT.

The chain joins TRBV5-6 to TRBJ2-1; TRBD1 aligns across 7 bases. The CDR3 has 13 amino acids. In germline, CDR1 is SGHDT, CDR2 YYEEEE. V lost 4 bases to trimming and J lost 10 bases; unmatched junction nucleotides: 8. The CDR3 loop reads CASSRGQRSEQFF. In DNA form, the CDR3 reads TGTGCCAGCAGCAGGGGACAGCGATCCGAGCAGTTCTTC.

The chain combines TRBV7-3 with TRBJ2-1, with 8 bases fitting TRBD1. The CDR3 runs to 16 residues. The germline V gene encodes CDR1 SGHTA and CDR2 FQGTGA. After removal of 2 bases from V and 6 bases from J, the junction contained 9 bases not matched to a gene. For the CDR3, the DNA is TGTGCCAGCAGCTTAGGGGCCGGGACAGGTGTCAATGAGCAGTTCTTC. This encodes CASSLGAGTGVNEQFF.

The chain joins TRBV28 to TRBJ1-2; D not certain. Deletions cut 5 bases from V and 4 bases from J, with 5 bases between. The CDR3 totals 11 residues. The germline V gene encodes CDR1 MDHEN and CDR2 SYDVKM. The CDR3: CASSRGYGYTF. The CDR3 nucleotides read TGTGCCAGCAGTCGGGGCTATGGCTACACCTTC.

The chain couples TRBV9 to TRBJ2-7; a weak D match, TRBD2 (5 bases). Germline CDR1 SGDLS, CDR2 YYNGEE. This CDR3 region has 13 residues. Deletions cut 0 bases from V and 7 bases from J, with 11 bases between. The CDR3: CASSVGGVREQYF. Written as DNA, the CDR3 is TGTGCCAGCAGCGTAGGGGGAGTACGGGAGCAGTACTTC.

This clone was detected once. As DNA, the CDR3 is TGTGCCAGCAGGGGCGGTCCGGGGGGGGACGAGCAGTACTTC. It encodes CASRGGPGGDEQYF. This chain connects TRBV28 to TRBJ2-7; 8 bases agree with TRBD2. Trimming took 6 bases from V and 5 from J; bases not matched to a gene: 9. The CDR3 is made up of 14 amino acids. From germline, CDR1 is MDHEN and CDR2 SYDVKM. The full variable domain, its missing parts supplied by reference TRBV28 and TRBJ2-7, is DVKVTQSSRYLVKRTGEKVFLECVQDMDHENMFWYRQDPGLGLRLIYFSYDVKMKEKGDIPEGYSVSREKKERFSLILESASTNQTSMYLCASRGGPGGDEQYFGPGTRLTVT.

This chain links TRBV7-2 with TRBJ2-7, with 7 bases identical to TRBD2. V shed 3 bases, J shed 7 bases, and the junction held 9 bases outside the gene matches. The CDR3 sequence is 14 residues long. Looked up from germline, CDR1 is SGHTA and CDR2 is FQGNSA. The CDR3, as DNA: TGTGCCAGCAGCTTTGGGGGGGGAACGGGTGAGCAGTACTTC. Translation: CASSFGGGTGEQYF.

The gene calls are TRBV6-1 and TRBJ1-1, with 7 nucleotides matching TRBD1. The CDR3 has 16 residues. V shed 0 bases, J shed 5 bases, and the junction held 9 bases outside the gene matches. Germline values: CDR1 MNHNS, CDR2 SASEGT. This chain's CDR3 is CASSEAWRGPGTEAFF. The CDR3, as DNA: TGTGCCAGCAGTGAAGCGTGGAGGGGGCCCGGTACTGAAGCTTTCTTT.

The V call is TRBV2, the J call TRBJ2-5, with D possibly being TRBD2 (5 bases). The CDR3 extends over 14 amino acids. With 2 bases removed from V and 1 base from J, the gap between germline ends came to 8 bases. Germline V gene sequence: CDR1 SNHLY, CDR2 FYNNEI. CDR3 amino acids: CASSETRGQETQYF. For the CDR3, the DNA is TGTGCCAGCAGTGAAACCCGGGGCCAAGAGACCCAGTACTTC.

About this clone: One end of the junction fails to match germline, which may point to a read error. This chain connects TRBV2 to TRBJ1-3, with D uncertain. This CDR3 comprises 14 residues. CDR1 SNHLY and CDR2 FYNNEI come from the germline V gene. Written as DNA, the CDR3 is TGTGCCAGCAGCCCCGGGAGCTCTGGAAACATCATATATTTT. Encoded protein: CASSPGSSGNIIYF.

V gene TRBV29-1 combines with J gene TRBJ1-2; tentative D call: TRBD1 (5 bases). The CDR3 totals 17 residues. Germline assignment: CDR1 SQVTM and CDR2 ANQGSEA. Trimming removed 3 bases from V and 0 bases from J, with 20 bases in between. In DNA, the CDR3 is TGCAGCGTTGACGACGGCGGGGGGGAGGGAACTAACTATGGCTACACCTTC. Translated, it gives CSVDDGGGEGTNYGYTF.

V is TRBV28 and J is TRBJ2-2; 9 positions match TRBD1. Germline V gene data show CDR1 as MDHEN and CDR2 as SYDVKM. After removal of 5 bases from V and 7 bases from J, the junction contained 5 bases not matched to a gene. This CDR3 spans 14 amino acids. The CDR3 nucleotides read TGTGCCAGCAGTACGACAGGGGGGGGCGGGGAGCTGTTTTTT. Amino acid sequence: CASSTTGGGGELFF.

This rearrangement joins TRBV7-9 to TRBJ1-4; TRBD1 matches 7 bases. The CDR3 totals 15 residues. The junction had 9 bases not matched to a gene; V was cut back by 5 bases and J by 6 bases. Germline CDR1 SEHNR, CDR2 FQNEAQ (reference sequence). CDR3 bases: TGTGCCAGCAGCACCCCGACAGGGAGCCATGAAAAACTGTTTTTT. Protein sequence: CASSTPTGSHEKLFF.

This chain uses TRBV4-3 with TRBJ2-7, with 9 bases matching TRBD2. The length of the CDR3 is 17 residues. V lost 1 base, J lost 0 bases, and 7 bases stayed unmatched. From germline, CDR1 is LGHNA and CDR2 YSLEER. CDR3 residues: CASSQGVLAGLSYEQYF. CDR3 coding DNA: TGCGCCAGCAGCCAAGGGGTACTAGCGGGCCTCTCCTACGAGCAGTACTTC.

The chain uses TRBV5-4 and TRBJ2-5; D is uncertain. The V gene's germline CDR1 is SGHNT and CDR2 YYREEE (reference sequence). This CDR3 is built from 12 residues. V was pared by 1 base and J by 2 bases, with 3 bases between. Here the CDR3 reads CASSLPQETQYF. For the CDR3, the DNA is TGTGCCAGCAGCTTGCCTCAAGAGACCCAGTACTTC.

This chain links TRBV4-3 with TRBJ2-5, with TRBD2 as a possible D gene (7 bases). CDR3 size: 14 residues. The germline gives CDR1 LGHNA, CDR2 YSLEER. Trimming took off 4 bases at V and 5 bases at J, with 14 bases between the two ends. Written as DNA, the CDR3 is TGCGCCAGCAGCCCTCCGGGGGGCTGGGAGACCCAGTACTTC. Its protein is CASSPPGGWETQYF.

This chain's CDR3 is CASSLSGASTDTQYF. The CDR3 DNA reads as TGTGCCAGCAGCTTAAGCGGGGCGAGCACAGATACGCAGTATTTT. The chain couples TRBV11-3 to TRBJ2-3; 7 bases align to TRBD2. The CDR3 loop spans 15 amino acids. After removal of 2 bases from V and 0 bases from J, the junction contained 2 bases not matched to a gene. Germline CDR1 reads SGHNT; CDR2 reads YENEEA.

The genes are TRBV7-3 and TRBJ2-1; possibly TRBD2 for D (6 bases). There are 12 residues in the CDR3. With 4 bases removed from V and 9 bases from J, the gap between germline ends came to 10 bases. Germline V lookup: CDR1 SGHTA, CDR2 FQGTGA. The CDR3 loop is CASSSGGREQFF. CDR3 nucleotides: TGTGCCAGCAGCTCCGGGGGTCGTGAGCAGTTCTTC.

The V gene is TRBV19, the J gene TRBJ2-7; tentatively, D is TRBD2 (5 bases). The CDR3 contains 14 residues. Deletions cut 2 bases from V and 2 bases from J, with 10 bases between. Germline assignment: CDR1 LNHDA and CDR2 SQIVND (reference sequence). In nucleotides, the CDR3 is TGTGCCAGTAGTATATCCGCGGGCCCCTACGAGCAGTACTTC. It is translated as CASSISAGPYEQYF. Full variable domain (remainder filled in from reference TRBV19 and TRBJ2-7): DGGITQSPKYLFRKEGQNVTLSCEQNLNHDAMYWYRQDPGQGLRLIYYSQIVNDFQKGDIAEGYSVSREKKESFPLTVTSAQKNPTAFYLCASSISAGPYEQYFGPGTRLTVT.

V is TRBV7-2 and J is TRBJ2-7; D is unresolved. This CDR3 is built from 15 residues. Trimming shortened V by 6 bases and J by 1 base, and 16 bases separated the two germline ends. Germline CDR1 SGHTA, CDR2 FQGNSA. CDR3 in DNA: TGTGCCAGCAGTCCCACCGGCAGGAAGTCCTACGAGCAGTACTTC. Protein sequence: CASSPTGRKSYEQYF.

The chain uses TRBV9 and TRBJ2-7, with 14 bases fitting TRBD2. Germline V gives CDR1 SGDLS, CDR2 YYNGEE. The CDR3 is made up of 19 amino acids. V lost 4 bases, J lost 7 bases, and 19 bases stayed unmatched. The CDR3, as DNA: TGTGCCAGCAGCCCCACACTCTGGGGCGGGACTAGCGGGAGTGTTGAGCAGTACTTC. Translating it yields CASSPTLWGGTSGSVEQYF.

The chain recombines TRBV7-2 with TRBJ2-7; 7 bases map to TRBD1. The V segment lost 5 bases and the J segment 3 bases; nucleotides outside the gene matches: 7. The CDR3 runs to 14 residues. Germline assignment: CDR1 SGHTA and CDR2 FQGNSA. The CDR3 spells CASSPQTGSYEQYF. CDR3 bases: TGTGCCAGCAGCCCCCAGACAGGGAGCTACGAGCAGTACTTC.

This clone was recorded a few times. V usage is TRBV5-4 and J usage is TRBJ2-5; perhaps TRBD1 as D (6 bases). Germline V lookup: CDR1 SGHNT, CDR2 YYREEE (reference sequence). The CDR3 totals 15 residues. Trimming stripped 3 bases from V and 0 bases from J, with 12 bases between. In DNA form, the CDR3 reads TGTGCCAGCAGCTGGACGACAGGAGACCAAGAGACCCAGTACTTC. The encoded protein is CASSWTTGDQETQYF.

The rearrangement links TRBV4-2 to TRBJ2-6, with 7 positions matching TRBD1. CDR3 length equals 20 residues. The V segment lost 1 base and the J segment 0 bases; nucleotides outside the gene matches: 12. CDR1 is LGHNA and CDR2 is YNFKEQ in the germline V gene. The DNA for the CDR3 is TGTGCCAGCAGCCAAGTTTATGCCGGGGACAGCCGCTCTGGGGCCAACGTCCTGACTTTC. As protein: CASSQVYAGDSRSGANVLTF.